Below, one T cell receptor beta chain is given with its context. Antigen: not known. This sample stems from a study of post-analysis software for immune sequencing data. Overall study context: Included among the disease courses, which were recorded for the cohort, were relapsing-remitting, secondary progressive and progressive-relapsing multiple sclerosis.

The authors incorporated unique molecular identifiers into the TCR beta cDNA libraries. It was from roughly 1 to 10 million T cells that approximately 500,000 cDNA molecules came. Via MiXCR, TCRdb re-called the PCR reads, giving one row per CDR3 protein. The data show about 800,000 distinct CDR3 sequences, less than 35% seen once. Overall study findings and caveats: A significant reduction in normalized Chao1 diversity was observed in multiple sclerosis patients versus controls. Strong co-clustering by F measure linked samples that shared a preparation batch. Patients carried several TRBV segments more frequently than controls did, and TRBV5-6, TRBV5-1 and TRBV20-1 were among them.

After removal of 7 bases from V and 2 bases from J, the junction contained 7 bases not matched to a gene. CDR3 length: 13 amino acids. The germline CDR1 and CDR2 sequences are SQVTM and ANQGSEA. The chain recombines TRBV29-1 with TRBJ1-1, with TRBD1 matching 7 bases. The origin of this receptor is a girl aged 5 to 17 with multiple sclerosis. Sequencing was done on a sample of blood. The chain's CDR3 is CSGTRGTNTEAFF. CDR3 coding DNA: TGCAGCGGGACCAGGGGGACTAACACTGAAGCTTTCTTT.